Listed below are T cell receptor beta chains from one sample, sequenced in a study of T-cell reconstitution after alpha-beta-depleted transplantation in children. TCRdb reprocessed the PCR reads with MiXCR, giving one entry per CDR3 protein. The table lists around 600,000 distinct CDR3 sequences, 10% of them singletons. This material consisted of PBMCs from the stem cell graft donor, taken from the stem cell graft. These receptors were taken from a human donor who donated a stem cell graft to a child with acute myeloid leukemia. Both conserved end residues are part of each CDR3. D genes are given only for firm matches. Expanded clones get a size class; other rows say once, few or many, or leave the size out.

V gene: TRBV5-1
clone size: many
J gene: TRBJ1-2
D gene: .
CDR3 protein: CASSLGRTNYGYTF

V gene: TRBV4-3
clone size: many
J gene: TRBJ2-5
D gene: .
CDR3 protein: CASSRWAEGETQYF

V gene: TRBV3-1
clone size: few
J gene: TRBJ2-3
D gene: .
CDR3 protein: CASSQVSSVRDTQYF

V gene: TRBV15
clone size: once
J gene: TRBJ2-1
D gene: TRBD1
CDR3 protein: CATRPGQAVRGQFF

V gene: TRBV3-1
clone size: .
J gene: TRBJ2-5
D gene: .
CDR3 protein: CASSAPRGASAETQYF

V gene: TRBV14
clone size: few
J gene: TRBJ2-1
D gene: TRBD2
CDR3 protein: CASSFRTSAFSDEQFF

V gene: TRBV7-8
clone size: few
J gene: TRBJ2-1
D gene: .
CDR3 protein: CASSLEVSRADEQFF

V gene: TRBV20-1
clone size: .
J gene: TRBJ2-7
D gene: .
CDR3 protein: CSAGGLDYEQYF

V gene: TRBV12-3/TRBV12-4
clone size: many
J gene: TRBJ1-1
D gene: .
CDR3 protein: CANRQAENTEAFF

V gene: TRBV7-9
clone size: few
J gene: TRBJ2-1
D gene: TRBD2
CDR3 protein: CASSFGGRAYNEQFF

V gene: TRBV5-1
clone size: .
J gene: TRBJ2-4
D gene: TRBD1
CDR3 protein: CASSLGVRTGMNIQYF

V gene: TRBV20-1
clone size: many
J gene: TRBJ1-5
D gene: .
CDR3 protein: CSARDRRTIGDQPQHF

V gene: TRBV28
clone size: .
J gene: TRBJ2-1
D gene: TRBD1
CDR3 protein: CASSLWGVQGAKVQFF

V gene: TRBV29-1
clone size: .
J gene: TRBJ2-2
D gene: TRBD2
CDR3 protein: CSVRVAGGPVVTGELFF

V gene: TRBV4-2
clone size: .
J gene: TRBJ2-7
D gene: TRBD1
CDR3 protein: CASSQGQGAGMSQEQYF

V gene: TRBV4-3
clone size: many
J gene: TRBJ2-6
D gene: .
CDR3 protein: CASSQDMGLGANVLTF

V gene: TRBV20-1
clone size: few
J gene: TRBJ2-5
D gene: .
CDR3 protein: CSARARTRGGETQYF

V gene: TRBV12-3/TRBV12-4
clone size: many
J gene: TRBJ1-6
D gene: .
CDR3 protein: CASSFNNSPLHF

V gene: TRBV10-3
clone size: many
J gene: TRBJ2-6
D gene: .
CDR3 protein: CAISESGTGSGANVLTF

V gene: TRBV24-1
clone size: many
J gene: TRBJ2-1
D gene: .
CDR3 protein: CATSDLVGMDEQFF

V gene: TRBV11-1
clone size: .
J gene: TRBJ2-3
D gene: TRBD2
CDR3 protein: CASPSGRTDTQYF